The 9 T cell receptor beta chains below all came from one sample that was sequenced in a study of response to subunit inactivated influenza vaccine. In TCRdb, the RT-PCR reads were re-called with MiXCR into one record per CDR3 protein. The data show under 200,000 distinct CDR3 sequences, about a tenth seen once. The sample was non-naive T cells sorted from PBMCs, taken 40 to 50 days after vaccination. These receptors were taken from a man in his fifties who received an inactivated influenza vaccine.

This clonotype was seen a few times. The rearrangement joins TRBV28 to TRBJ2-7; 9 bases are shared with TRBD1. Germline values: CDR1 MDHEN, CDR2 SYDVKM. This CDR3 is 13 amino acids long. J was trimmed by 3 bases and V by 5 bases; bases with no gene match: 2. CDR3 nucleotides: TGTGCCAGCAGTGGACAGGGGCACTACGAGCAGTACTTC. This translates into CASSGQGHYEQYF.

This clonotype was observed a few times. V usage is TRBV27 and J usage is TRBJ2-3, with 10 bases fitting TRBD1. CDR3 length: 17 residues. V was pared by 2 bases and J by 6 bases, with 11 bases of the junction left unmatched. Germline-derived CDR1 and CDR2 are MNHEY and SMNVEV (reference sequence). CDR3 DNA sequence: TGTGCCAGCAGTTTAAAAATCGGGACAGGGGTGGTGGATACGCAGTATTTT. Translating it yields CASSLKIGTGVVDTQYF.

This clonotype was counted at least ten times. The chain joins TRBV29-1 to TRBJ2-7; TRBD2 matches at 10 bases. Germline V gene lookup returns CDR1 SQVTM and CDR2 ANQGSEA. The CDR3 loop spans 15 amino acids. J gave up 0 bases and V 6 bases, and 8 bases lay outside the gene matches. In DNA form, the CDR3 reads TGCAGCGTCCCCTTAAGCGGGGGGGCCTCCTACGAGCAGTACTTC. It is translated as CSVPLSGGASYEQYF.

This clonotype was seen ten or more times. DNA of the CDR3: TGCAGTGCTAGAGTATTAGCGGGGGGGTCCTACAATGAGCAGTTCTTC. Its protein is CSARVLAGGSYNEQFF. The chain combines TRBV20-1 with TRBJ2-1, with 11 bases identical to TRBD2. The V gene's germline CDR1 is DFQATT and CDR2 SNEGSKA (reference sequence). The CDR3 contains 16 residues. V shed 1 base and J 1 base; nucleotides not matched to a gene: 3.

Only a few counts were recorded for this clonotype. For the CDR3, the DNA is TGTGCCAGCAGTGAAGTGAATTCCTTCTCCTACGAGCAGTACTTC. Translated, it gives CASSEVNSFSYEQYF. The rearrangement links TRBV6-1 to TRBJ2-7; D remains unclear. This CDR3 has 15 amino acids. Trimming pared 1 base from V and 0 bases from J, leaving 10 bases between. Germline V CDR1 and CDR2: MNHNS, SASEGT.

J is TRBJ2-5 and V is TRBV7-3; TRBD2 matches at 7 bases. CDR3 length: 14 residues. CDR1 SGHTA and CDR2 FQGTGA come from the germline V gene. V dropped 2 bases and J dropped 4; count of bases not matched to a gene: 4. The CDR3 sequence is CASSLSPGGETQYF. As DNA, the CDR3 is TGTGCCAGCAGCTTATCGCCGGGAGGAGAGACCCAGTACTTC.

In this sample, this clonotype turned up many times. This chain joins TRBV5-1 and TRBJ2-2; no firm D call. This CDR3 spans 15 amino acids. Trimming removed 4 bases from V and 3 bases from J, with 13 bases in between. Germline V gene sequence: CDR1 SGHRS, CDR2 YFSETQ. The CDR3 reads CASSRTEIDTGELFF. CDR3 coding DNA: TGCGCCAGCAGCCGCACGGAGATAGACACCGGGGAGCTGTTTTTT.

This clonotype came up many times. The rearrangement joins TRBV20-1 to TRBJ2-7; D is undetermined. V was trimmed by 5 bases and J by 5 bases, leaving 16 bases between them. This CDR3 spans 13 amino acids. CDR1 DFQATT and CDR2 SNEGSKA come from the germline V gene (reference sequence). CDR3 amino acids: CSASGPVSHEQYF. The CDR3 coding sequence is TGCAGTGCTTCAGGACCAGTTTCCCACGAGCAGTACTTC.

This clonotype was seen ten or more times. The V gene is TRBV6-1, the J gene TRBJ2-3; 12 bases match TRBD1. The CDR3 extends over 17 amino acids. V shed 4 bases and J 6 bases; nucleotides not matched to a gene: 11. Germline CDR1 MNHNS, CDR2 SASEGT. The CDR3 DNA follows: TGTGCCAGCAGTGCCCAGGGACAGGGGGCGAAGAGGGATACGCAGTATTTT. It yields the protein CASSAQGQGAKRDTQYF.